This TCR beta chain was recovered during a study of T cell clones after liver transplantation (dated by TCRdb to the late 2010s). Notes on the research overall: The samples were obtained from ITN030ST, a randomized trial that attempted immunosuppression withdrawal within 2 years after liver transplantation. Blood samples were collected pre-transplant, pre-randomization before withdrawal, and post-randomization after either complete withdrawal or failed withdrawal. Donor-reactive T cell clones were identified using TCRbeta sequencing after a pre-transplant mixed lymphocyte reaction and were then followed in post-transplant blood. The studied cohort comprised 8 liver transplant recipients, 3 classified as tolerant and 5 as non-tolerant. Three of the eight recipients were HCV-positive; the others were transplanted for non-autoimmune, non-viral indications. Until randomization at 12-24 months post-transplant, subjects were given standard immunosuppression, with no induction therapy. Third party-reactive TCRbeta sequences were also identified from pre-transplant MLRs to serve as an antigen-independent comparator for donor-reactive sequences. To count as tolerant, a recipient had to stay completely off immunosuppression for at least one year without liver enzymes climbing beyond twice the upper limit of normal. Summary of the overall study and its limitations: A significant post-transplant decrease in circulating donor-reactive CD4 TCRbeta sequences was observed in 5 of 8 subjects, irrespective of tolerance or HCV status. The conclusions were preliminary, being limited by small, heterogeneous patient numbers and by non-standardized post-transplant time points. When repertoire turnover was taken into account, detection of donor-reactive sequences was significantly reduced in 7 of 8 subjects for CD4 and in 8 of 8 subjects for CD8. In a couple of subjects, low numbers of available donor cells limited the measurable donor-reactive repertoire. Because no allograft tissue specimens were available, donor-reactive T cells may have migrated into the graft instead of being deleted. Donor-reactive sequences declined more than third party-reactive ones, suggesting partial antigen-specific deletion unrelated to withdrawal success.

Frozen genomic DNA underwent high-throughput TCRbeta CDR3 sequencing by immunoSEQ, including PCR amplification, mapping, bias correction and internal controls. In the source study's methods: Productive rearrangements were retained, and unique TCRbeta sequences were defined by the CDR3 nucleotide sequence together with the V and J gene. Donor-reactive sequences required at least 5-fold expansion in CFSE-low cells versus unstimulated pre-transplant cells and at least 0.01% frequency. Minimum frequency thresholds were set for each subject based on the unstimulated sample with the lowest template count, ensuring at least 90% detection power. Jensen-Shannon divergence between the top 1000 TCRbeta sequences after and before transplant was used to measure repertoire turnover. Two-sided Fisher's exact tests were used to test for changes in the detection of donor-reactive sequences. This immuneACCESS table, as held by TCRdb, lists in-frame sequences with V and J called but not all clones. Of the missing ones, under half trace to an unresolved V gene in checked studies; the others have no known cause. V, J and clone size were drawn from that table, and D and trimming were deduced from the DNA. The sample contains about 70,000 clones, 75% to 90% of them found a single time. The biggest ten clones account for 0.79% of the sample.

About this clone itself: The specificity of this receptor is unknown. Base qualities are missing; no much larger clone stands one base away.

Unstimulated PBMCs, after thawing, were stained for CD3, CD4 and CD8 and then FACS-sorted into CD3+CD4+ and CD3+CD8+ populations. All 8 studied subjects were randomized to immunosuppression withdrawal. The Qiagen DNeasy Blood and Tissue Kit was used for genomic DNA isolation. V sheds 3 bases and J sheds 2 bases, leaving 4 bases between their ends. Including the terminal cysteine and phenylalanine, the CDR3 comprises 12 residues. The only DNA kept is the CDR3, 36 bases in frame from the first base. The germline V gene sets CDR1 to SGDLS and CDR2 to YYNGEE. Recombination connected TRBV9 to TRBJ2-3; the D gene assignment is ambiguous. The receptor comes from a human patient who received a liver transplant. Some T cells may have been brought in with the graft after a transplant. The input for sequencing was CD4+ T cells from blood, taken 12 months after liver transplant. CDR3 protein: CASSEDTDTQYF. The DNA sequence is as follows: TGTGCCAGCAGCGAGGACACAGATACGCAGTATTTT.